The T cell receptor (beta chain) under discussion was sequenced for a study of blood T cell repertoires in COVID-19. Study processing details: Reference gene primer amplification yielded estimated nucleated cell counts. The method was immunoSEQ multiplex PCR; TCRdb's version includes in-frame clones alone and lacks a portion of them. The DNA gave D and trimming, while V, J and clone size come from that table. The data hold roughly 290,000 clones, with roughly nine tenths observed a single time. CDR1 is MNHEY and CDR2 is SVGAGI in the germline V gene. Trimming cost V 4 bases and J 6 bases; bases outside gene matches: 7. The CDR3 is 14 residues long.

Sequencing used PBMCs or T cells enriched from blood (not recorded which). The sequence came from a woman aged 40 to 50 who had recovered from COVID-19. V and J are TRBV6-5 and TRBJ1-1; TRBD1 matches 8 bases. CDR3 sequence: CASSSDRAGAEAFF. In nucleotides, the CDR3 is TGTGCCAGCAGTTCGGACAGGGCGGGGGCTGAAGCTTTCTTT.